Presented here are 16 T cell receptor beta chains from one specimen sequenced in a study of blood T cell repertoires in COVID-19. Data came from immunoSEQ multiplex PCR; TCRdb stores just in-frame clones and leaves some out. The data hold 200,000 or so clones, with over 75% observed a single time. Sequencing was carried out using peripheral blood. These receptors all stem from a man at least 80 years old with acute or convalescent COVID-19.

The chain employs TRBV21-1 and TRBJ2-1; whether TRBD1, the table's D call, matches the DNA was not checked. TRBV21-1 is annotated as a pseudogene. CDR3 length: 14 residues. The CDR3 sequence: CASSKASEGQGQFF. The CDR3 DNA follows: TGTGCCAGCAGCAAAGCGAGCGAGGGACAGGGGCAGTTCTTC.

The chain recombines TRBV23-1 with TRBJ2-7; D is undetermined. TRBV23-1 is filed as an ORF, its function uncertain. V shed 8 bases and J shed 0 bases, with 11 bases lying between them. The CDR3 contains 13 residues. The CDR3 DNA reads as TGCGCCAGCGCCGAACTTTTCTCCTACGAGCAGTACTTC. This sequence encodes CASAELFSYEQYF.

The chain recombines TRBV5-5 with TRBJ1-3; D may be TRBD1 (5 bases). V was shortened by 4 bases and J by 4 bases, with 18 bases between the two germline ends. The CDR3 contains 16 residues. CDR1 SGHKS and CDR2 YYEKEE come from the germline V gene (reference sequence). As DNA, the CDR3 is TGTGCCAGCAGCCTAACAGCGGGGCCCGCCGGAAACACCATATATTTT. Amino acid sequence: CASSLTAGPAGNTIYF.

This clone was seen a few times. CDR3 in DNA: TGTGCCACCCAGGGACAGAGCTACGAGCAGTACTTC. Its protein is CATQGQSYEQYF. The rearrangement uses TRBV24-1 and TRBJ2-7, with 7 positions matching TRBD1. This CDR3 region has 12 residues. Trimming took 9 bases from V and 3 from J; bases not matched to a gene: 4. Germline values: CDR1 KGHDR, CDR2 SFDVKD.

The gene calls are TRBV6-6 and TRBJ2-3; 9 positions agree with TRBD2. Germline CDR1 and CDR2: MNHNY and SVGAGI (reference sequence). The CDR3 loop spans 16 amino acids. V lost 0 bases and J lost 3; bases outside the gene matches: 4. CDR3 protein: CASSYSASGVTDTQYF. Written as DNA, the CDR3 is TGTGCCAGCAGTTACTCTGCTAGCGGGGTTACAGATACGCAGTATTTT.

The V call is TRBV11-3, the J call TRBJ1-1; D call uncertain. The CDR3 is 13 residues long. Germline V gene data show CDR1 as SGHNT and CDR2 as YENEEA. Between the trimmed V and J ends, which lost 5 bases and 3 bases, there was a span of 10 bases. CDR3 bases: TGTGCCAGCAGCCTGAGGTGGGACACTGAAGCTTTCTTT. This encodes CASSLRWDTEAFF. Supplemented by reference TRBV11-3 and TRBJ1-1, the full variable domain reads EAGVVQSPRYKIIEKKQPVAFWCNPISGHNTLYWYLQNLGQGPELLIRYENEEAVDDSQLPKDRFSAERLKGVDSTLKIQPAELGDSAVYLCASSLRWDTEAFFGQGTRLTVV.

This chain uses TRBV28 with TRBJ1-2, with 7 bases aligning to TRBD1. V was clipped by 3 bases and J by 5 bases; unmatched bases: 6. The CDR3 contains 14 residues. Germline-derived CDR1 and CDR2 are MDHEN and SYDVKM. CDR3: CASSFRGRRYGYTF. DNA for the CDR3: TGTGCCAGCAGTTTTAGGGGGCGCCGGTATGGCTACACCTTC.

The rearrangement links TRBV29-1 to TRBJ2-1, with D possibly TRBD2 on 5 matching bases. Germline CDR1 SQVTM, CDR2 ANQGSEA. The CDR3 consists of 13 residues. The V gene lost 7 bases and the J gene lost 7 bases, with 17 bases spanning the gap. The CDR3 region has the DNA TGCAGCGCCGAAGCCCACCGCGGGAATGAGCAGTTCTTC. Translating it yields CSAEAHRGNEQFF.

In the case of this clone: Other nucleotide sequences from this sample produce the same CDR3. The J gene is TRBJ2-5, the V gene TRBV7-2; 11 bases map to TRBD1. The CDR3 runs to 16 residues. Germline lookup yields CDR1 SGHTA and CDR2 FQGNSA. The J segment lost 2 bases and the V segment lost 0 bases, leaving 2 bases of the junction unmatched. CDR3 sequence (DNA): TGTGCCAGCAGCTTAGCCGGGACAGGGGGACAAGAGACCCAGTACTTC. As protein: CASSLAGTGGQETQYF.

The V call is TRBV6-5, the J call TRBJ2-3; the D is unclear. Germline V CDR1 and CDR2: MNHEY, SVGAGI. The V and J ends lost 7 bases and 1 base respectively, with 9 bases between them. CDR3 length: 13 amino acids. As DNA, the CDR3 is TGTGCCAGCACCGCTCCGGGCACAGATACGCAGTATTTT. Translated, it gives CASTAPGTDTQYF.

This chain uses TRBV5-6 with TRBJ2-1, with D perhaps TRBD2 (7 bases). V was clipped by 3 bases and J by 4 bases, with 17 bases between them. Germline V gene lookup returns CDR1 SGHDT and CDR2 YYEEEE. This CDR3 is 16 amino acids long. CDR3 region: CASSSLGGGPYNEQFF. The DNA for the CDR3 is TGTGCCAGCAGCTCCTTAGGGGGAGGGCCTTACAATGAGCAGTTCTTC.

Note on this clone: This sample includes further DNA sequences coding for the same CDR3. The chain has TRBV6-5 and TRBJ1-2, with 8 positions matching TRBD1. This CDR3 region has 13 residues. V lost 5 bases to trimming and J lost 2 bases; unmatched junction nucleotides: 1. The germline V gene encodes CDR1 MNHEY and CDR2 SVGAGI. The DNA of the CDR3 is TGTGCCAGCAGTCGGACAGGGAACTATGGCTACACCTTC. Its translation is CASSRTGNYGYTF.

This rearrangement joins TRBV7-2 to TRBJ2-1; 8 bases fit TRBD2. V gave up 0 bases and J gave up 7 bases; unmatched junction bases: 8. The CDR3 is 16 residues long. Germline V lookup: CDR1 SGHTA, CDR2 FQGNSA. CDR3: CASSLAPGGGMNEQFF. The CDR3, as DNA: TGTGCCAGCAGCTTAGCGCCCGGGGGGGGGATGAATGAGCAGTTCTTC.

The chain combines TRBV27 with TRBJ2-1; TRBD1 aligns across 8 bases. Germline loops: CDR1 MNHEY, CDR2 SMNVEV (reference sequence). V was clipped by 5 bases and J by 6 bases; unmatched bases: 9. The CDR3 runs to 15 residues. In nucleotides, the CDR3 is TGTGCCAGCAGTCCCGGACAGGGACTGGTCAATGAGCAGTTCTTC. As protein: CASSPGQGLVNEQFF.

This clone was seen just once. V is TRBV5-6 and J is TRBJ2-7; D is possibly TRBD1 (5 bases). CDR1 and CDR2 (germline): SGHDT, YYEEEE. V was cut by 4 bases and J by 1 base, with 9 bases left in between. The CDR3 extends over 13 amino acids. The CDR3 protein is CASSIRQSYEQYF. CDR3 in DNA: TGTGCCAGCAGCATTCGACAGTCCTACGAGCAGTACTTC. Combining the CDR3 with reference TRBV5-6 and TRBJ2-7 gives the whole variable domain DAGVTQSPTHLIKTRGQQVTLRCSPKSGHDTVSWYQQALGQGPQFIFQYYEEEERQRGNFPDRFSGHQFPNYSSELNVNALLLGDSALYLCASSIRQSYEQYFGPGTRLTVT.

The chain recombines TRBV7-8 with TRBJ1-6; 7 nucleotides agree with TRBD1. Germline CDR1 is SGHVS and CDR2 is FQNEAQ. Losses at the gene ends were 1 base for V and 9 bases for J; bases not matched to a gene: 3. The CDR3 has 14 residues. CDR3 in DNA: TGTGCCAGCAGCTTAGTAGGGGGCGGTTCACCCCTCCACTTT. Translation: CASSLVGGGSPLHF.